This is a list of T cell receptor beta chains from one sample in a study of shared clonotypes between healthy human individuals. The table came from immunoSEQ multiplex PCR; TCRdb's copy has only in-frame clones and leaves some out. The sample consists of hundreds of thousands of clones, approximately 74% of them appearing once. Sequenced material: memory CD4+ T cells sorted from blood. These TCRs come from a woman in her thirties in good health. CDR3s include the opening cysteine and the closing phenylalanine or tryptophan. The D gene is left open where the match is weak. Where a row states a size, it is once, few, many or the class of an expanded clone; other rows omit it.

D: .; size: .; J: TRBJ1-6; V: TRBV2; CDR3: CASSEALQGRGLSPLHF; DNA: TGTGCCAGCAGTGAAGCGCTTCAGGGCAGGGGACTGTCACCCCTCCACTTT
D: TRBD2; size: .; J: TRBJ2-7; V: TRBV27; CDR3: CASRPGTSGRREQYF; DNA: TGTGCCAGCCGTCCTGGGACTAGCGGGAGACGCGAGCAGTACTTC
D: TRBD2; size: once; J: TRBJ2-1; V: TRBV6-6; CDR3: CASSYSTSGTPHEQFF; DNA: TGTGCCAGCAGTTACTCGACTAGCGGGACCCCCCATGAGCAGTTCTTC
D: .; size: .; J: TRBJ2-7; V: TRBV6-6; CDR3: CASGAGAYEQYF; DNA: TGTGCCAGCGGCGCCGGGGCCTACGAGCAGTACTTC
D: TRBD1; size: few; J: TRBJ1-4; V: TRBV7-9; CDR3: CASSSTTGVLFF; DNA: TGTGCCAGCAGCTCGACGACAGGGGTGCTGTTTTTT
D: .; size: .; J: TRBJ1-1; V: TRBV28; CDR3: CASTTAGGGVSEAFF; DNA: TGTGCCAGCACTACCGCCGGGGGTGGTGTTAGTGAAGCTTTCTTT
D: .; size: .; J: TRBJ2-1; V: TRBV19; CDR3: CASSVNRAHSYNEQFF; DNA: TGTGCCAGTAGTGTGAACAGGGCACACTCCTACAATGAGCAGTTCTTC
D: TRBD2; size: .; J: TRBJ2-1; V: TRBV29-1; CDR3: CSVEDGGNPYPFF; DNA: TGCAGCGTTGAAGACGGGGGGAACCCCTATCCGTTCTTC
D: .; size: .; J: TRBJ2-2; V: TRBV28; CDR3: CASSFPGELFF; DNA: TGTGCCAGCAGTTTCCCCGGGGAGCTGTTTTTT
D: .; size: .; J: TRBJ2-1; V: TRBV5-1; CDR3: CASSLGLPRSSYNEQFF; DNA: TGCGCCAGCAGCTTGGGGCTCCCTAGGAGCTCCTACAATGAGCAGTTCTTC
D: .; size: .; J: TRBJ2-1; V: TRBV5-5; CDR3: CASSHRPALLDNEQFF; DNA: TGTGCCAGCAGCCACAGGCCCGCTCTCCTAGACAATGAGCAGTTCTTC
D: TRBD1; size: .; J: TRBJ2-3; V: TRBV19; CDR3: CASSGGQGADTQYF; DNA: TGTGCCAGTAGTGGGGGACAGGGCGCAGATACGCAGTATTTT
D: TRBD2; size: few; J: TRBJ2-1; V: TRBV28; CDR3: CASRPHSGKGYNEQFF; DNA: TGTGCCAGCAGACCACATAGCGGGAAGGGGTACAATGAGCAGTTCTTC
D: .; size: .; J: TRBJ2-1; V: TRBV5-5; CDR3: CASSLVGAVGEQFF; DNA: TGTGCCAGCAGCTTGGTGGGAGCGGTCGGTGAGCAGTTCTTC
D: TRBD2; size: .; J: TRBJ2-7; V: TRBV2; CDR3: CASSAGLAESYEQYF; DNA: TGTGCCAGCAGTGCTGGACTAGCGGAGTCCTACGAGCAGTACTTC
D: .; size: .; J: TRBJ2-7; V: TRBV18; CDR3: CASSPGTLGEQYF; DNA: TGTGCCAGCTCGCCTGGGACCTTGGGCGAGCAGTACTTC
D: .; size: .; J: TRBJ2-1; V: TRBV4-1; CDR3: CASSQDQPSWSINEQFF; DNA: TGCGCCAGCAGCCAAGACCAACCTAGTTGGTCCATCAATGAGCAGTTCTTC
D: TRBD2; size: .; J: TRBJ2-3; V: TRBV2; CDR3: CASSPTPGTSGSDTQYF; DNA: TGTGCCAGCAGTCCTACCCCCGGGACTAGCGGCTCAGATACGCAGTATTTT
D: TRBD2; size: .; J: TRBJ2-1; V: TRBV9; CDR3: CASSGRTSGNVEQFF; DNA: TGTGCCAGCAGCGGCCGGACTAGCGGGAATGTTGAGCAGTTCTTC
D: TRBD1; size: .; J: TRBJ2-5; V: TRBV5-1; CDR3: CASMVQGAPGETQYF; DNA: TGCGCCAGCATGGTCCAGGGGGCGCCGGGAGAGACCCAGTACTTC